This TCR beta chain was identified in a study of OX40 agonist ivuxolimab in advanced cancers. In terms of the full investigation: Ivuxolimab, which targeted the costimulatory receptor OX40 (CD134), was an agonistic, fully human IgG2 monoclonal antibody. Among the roughly 50 dose-escalation patients, about 20 had hepatocellular carcinoma, roughly 15 melanoma, 9 renal cell carcinoma and 9 head and neck cancer. Intravenous ivuxolimab was administered to patients every 2 weeks at six dose levels: 0.01, 0.1, 0.3, 1.5, 3 and 10 mg/kg. Prior anti-PD-1, anti-PD-L1 or anti-CTLA-4 therapy was permitted, and checkpoint inhibitors had been received by about 37% of dose-escalation patients. The paper covers the monotherapy dose-escalation part of the phase I ivuxolimab trial, which included N = 52 patients. Peripheral TCRbeta sequencing aimed to test whether ivuxolimab altered TCR sequence diversity and caused clonal T-cell expansion. In the dose-escalation cohort, more than 75% of patients were male, and the mean age was approximately 60 years, with a range of roughly 23 to 85. Partial responses were achieved by three dose-escalation patients, of whom one had hepatocellular carcinoma and two had cutaneous melanoma. Paper-wide results and their limitations: The antigen specificity of the clonally expanded peripheral T cells was not determined. In the 0.1-3.0 mg/kg groups, partial responders had among the lowest normalized peripheral clonal expansion, particularly in CD8+ T cells. Clonal expansion of both CD4+ and CD8+ blood T cells was observed from baseline to week 6 at doses 0.1 to 3.0 mg/kg. After ivuxolimab, CD8+ T cells had more expanded clones than CD4+ T cells on average. Low levels of normalized T-cell clonal expansion were also seen in some patients who did not respond.

Patients with a history of autoimmune disease or receiving systemic immunosuppression were excluded from the trial. Peripheral blood for TCR sequencing was collected from all dose cohorts at baseline, on cycle 4 day 1, and on cycle 7 day 1. Samples were obtained from an open-label, multicenter, first-in-human phase I dose-escalation trial of ivuxolimab. Adults with locally advanced or metastatic melanoma, renal cell, hepatocellular, or head and neck squamous cell carcinoma were enrolled in the trial. Before TCR sequencing, CD4+ T cells and CD8+ T cells were sorted from peripheral blood as separate populations. For sequencing of the TCRbeta CDR3 region, genomic DNA was extracted from the sorted cells. TCRbeta CDR3 regions were sequenced using the immunoSEQ Assay. The immuneACCESS repertoire file appears here via TCRdb, limited to in-frame rearrangements. These files lack a portion of the clones; in checked studies, under half of the deficit traces to unresolved V genes, and the cause of the others is not known. Here the sample has over 50,000 clones; roughly 90% occur a single time. More than 20% of the sample belongs to the ten largest clones.

According to the germline V gene (reference sequence), CDR1 reads SEHNR and CDR2 reads FQNEAQ. V was cut back by 7 bases and J by 1 base, leaving a gap of 10 bases between them. CDR3 length: 13 amino acids, cysteine to phenylalanine. The read is trimmed to its CDR3 DNA, 39 bases read in frame from base 1. Remarks on this clone: This clone's antigen is unknown. The record has no base qualities; no much larger clone is one base away.

The TCR was taken from an adult with an advanced solid tumor such as melanoma, head and neck, liver or kidney cancer. The starting material was CD4+ or CD8+ T cells sorted from blood, obtained in a trial of the OX40 agonist ivuxolimab. The chain is encoded by TRBV7-9 joined to TRBJ1-1; the D gene is perhaps TRBD1, on 5 matching bases. The CDR3: CASKDNRNTEAFF. The bases are TGTGCCAGCAAGGACAATAGGAACACTGAAGCTTTCTTT. The reference TRBV7-9 and TRBJ1-1 proteins fill in what lies around the CDR3, so the full variable domain reads DTGVSQNPRHKITKRGQNVTFRCDPISEHNRLYWYRQTLGQGPEFLTYFQNEAQLEKSRLLSDRFSAERPKGSFSTLEIQRTEQGDSAMYLCASKDNRNTEAFFGQGTRLTVV.